This is a list of T cell receptor beta chains from one sample in a study of blood T cell repertoires in COVID-19. This table comes from immunoSEQ multiplex PCR, and its TCRdb copy is limited to in-frame clones, with some not included. This sample yields hundreds of thousands of clones, of which about 82% are seen a single time; around 6% belongs to the top ten. What was sequenced was peripheral blood. These receptors were taken from an elderly woman with COVID-19, enrolled during active disease. Each CDR3 is given with its conserved first and last residue. The order of the fields is V gene, CDR3 length, CDR3 protein.

v_gene: TRBV15; len: 14; CDR3aa: CATSRDRQGTEAFF
v_gene: TRBV7-9; len: 14; CDR3aa: CASSLRNRGTEAFF
v_gene: TRBV4-2; len: 15; CDR3aa: CASSQSPGIVYEQYF
v_gene: TRBV6-6; len: 14; CDR3aa: CASSSRDTDQPQHF
v_gene: TRBV6-1; len: 13; CDR3aa: CATKTGEGNTIYF
v_gene: TRBV30; len: 14; CDR3aa: CAWSVQGSEAGYTF
v_gene: TRBV10-3; len: 16; CDR3aa: CAITEDWQGKTGELFF
v_gene: TRBV28; len: 15; CDR3aa: CASSSGQIPNYGYTF
v_gene: TRBV6-5; len: 12; CDR3aa: CASRGVGTEAFF
v_gene: TRBV18; len: 15; CDR3aa: CASSPGATDHSPLHF
v_gene: TRBV5-5; len: 13; CDR3aa: CASSSGQGYGYTF
v_gene: TRBV3-1/TRBV3-2; len: 17; CDR3aa: CASSPLRDNTGGEKLFF
v_gene: TRBV18; len: 14; CDR3aa: CASSGGGRTTEAFF
v_gene: TRBV15; len: 16; CDR3aa: CATSRVQGAGGNTIYF
v_gene: TRBV2; len: 16; CDR3aa: CASSEAQSTPNEKLFF
v_gene: TRBV10-3; len: 13; CDR3aa: CAISDSDYTEAFF
v_gene: TRBV7-2; len: 15; CDR3aa: CASSVSTGGDSPLHF
v_gene: TRBV29-1; len: 13; CDR3aa: CSVEEGQNNEQFF
v_gene: TRBV7-6; len: 16; CDR3aa: CASSLEAGYGANVLTF
v_gene: TRBV3-1/TRBV3-2; len: 14; CDR3aa: CASSGKGEDTEAFF
v_gene: TRBV10-2; len: 13; CDR3aa: CATLEGATGELFF
v_gene: TRBV9; len: 16; CDR3aa: CASSVKSGGLQETQYF
v_gene: TRBV29-1; len: 12; CDR3aa: CSVEGLPGLQYF
v_gene: TRBV19; len: 16; CDR3aa: CASSARLAGGRETQYF
v_gene: TRBV3-1/TRBV3-2; len: 14; CDR3aa: CASSPRTGESEQYF
v_gene: TRBV5-1; len: 14; CDR3aa: CASSLGQSTDTQYF
v_gene: TRBV4-2; len: 15; CDR3aa: CASSQDLRGGNTIYF
v_gene: TRBV7-9; len: 14; CDR3aa: CASSLDQGAYEQYF
v_gene: TRBV4-1; len: 16; CDR3aa: CASSQAHRGETDTQYF
v_gene: TRBV6-6; len: 13; CDR3aa: CASRGTGNEKLFF
v_gene: TRBV27; len: 15; CDR3aa: CASSFSGGAPGELFF
v_gene: TRBV7-9; len: 14; CDR3aa: CASSEQGGGNTIYF
v_gene: TRBV30; len: 12; CDR3aa: CASAGGRDEQYF
v_gene: TRBV20-1; len: 11; CDR3aa: CSQWAGETQYF
v_gene: TRBV3-1/TRBV3-2; len: 16; CDR3aa: CASSQVGRVGTGELFF
v_gene: TRBV18; len: 15; CDR3aa: CASSPGQAPNYGYTF
v_gene: TRBV6-5; len: 14; CDR3aa: CASSSPDRGYIQYF
v_gene: TRBV19; len: 13; CDR3aa: CAAGVSPGNTIYF
v_gene: TRBV28; len: 11; CDR3aa: CASSLHQPQHF
v_gene: TRBV20-1; len: 14; CDR3aa: CSASSRGKTDTQYF
v_gene: TRBV15; len: 16; CDR3aa: CATSRDGATREAGYTF
v_gene: TRBV6-6; len: 19; CDR3aa: CASSLRGLADRTSTDTQYF
v_gene: TRBV11-2; len: 14; CDR3aa: CASSFGRGETEAFF
v_gene: TRBV18; len: 17; CDR3aa: CASSPGLTVAPNTEAFF
v_gene: TRBV27; len: 13; CDR3aa: CASSSQGSNGYTF
v_gene: TRBV9; len: 15; CDR3aa: CASSGDRGGSYEQYF
v_gene: TRBV19; len: 17; CDR3aa: CASTPAEGQGSRRGYTF
v_gene: TRBV24-1; len: 15; CDR3aa: CATSDSRKLAGELFF